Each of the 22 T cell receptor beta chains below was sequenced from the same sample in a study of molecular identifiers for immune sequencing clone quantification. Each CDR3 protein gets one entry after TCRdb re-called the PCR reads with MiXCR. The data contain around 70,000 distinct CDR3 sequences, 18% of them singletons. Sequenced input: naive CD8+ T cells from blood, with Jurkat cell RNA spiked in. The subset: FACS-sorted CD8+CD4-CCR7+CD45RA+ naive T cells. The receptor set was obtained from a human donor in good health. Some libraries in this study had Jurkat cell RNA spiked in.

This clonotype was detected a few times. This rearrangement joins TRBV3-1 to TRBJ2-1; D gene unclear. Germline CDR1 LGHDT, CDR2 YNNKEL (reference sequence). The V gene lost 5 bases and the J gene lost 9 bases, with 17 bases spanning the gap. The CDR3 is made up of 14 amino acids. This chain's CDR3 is CASSNPLPLGEQFF. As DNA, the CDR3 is TGTGCCAGCAGCAACCCCTTGCCACTGGGTGAGCAGTTCTTC.

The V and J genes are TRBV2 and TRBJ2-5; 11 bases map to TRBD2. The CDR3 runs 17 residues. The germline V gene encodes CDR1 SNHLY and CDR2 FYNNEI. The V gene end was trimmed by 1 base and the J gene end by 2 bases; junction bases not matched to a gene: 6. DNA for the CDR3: TGTGCCAGCAGTGAAGTCCTAGCGGGAGGACTTCAAGAGACCCAGTACTTC. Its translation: CASSEVLAGGLQETQYF.

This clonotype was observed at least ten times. DNA of the CDR3: TGTGCCAGCAGTCCCGGGACCGACTATGGCTACACCTTC. Translating it yields CASSPGTDYGYTF. The gene calls are TRBV6-5 and TRBJ1-2; possibly TRBD1 for D (5 bases). Germline values: CDR1 MNHEY, CDR2 SVGAGI. V lost 5 bases to trimming and J lost 3 bases, with 10 bases between them. The CDR3 spans 13 residues.

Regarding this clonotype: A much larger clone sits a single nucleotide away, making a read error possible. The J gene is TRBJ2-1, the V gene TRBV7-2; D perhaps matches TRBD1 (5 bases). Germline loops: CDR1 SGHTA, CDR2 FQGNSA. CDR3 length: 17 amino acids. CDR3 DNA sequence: TGTGCCAGCAGCTTAGATAGGGGTCGGCGGCCGTACAATGAGCAGTCCTTC. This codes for CASSLDRGRRPYNEQSF.

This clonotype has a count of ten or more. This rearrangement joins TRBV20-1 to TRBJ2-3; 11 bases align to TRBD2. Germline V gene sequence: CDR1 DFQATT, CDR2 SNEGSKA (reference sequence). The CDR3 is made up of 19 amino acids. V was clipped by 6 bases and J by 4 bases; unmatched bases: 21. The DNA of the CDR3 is TGCAGTGCGAGACCCGACAGATTGACTAGCGGGATGTTTTCAGATACGCAGTATTTT. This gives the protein CSARPDRLTSGMFSDTQYF.

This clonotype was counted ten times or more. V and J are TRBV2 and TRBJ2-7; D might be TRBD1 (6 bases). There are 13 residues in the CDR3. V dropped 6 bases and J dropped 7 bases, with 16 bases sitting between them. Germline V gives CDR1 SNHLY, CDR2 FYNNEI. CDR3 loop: CASSASTDREQYF. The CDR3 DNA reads TGTGCCAGCAGCGCGAGCACCGACAGGGAGCAGTACTTC.

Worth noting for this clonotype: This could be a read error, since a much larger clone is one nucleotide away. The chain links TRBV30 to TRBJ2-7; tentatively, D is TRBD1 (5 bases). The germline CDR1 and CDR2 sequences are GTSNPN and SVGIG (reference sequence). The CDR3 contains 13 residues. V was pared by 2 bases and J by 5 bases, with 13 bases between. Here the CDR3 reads CAWSQGFPNEQYF. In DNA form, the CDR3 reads TGTGCCTGGAGTCAGGGATTCCCCAACGAGCAGTACTTC.

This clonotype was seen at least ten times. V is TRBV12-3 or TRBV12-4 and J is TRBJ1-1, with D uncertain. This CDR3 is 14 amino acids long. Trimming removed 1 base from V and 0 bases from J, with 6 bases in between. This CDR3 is CASSLGRMNTEAFF. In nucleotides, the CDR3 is TGTGCCAGCAGTTTAGGACGTATGAACACTGAAGCTTTCTTT.

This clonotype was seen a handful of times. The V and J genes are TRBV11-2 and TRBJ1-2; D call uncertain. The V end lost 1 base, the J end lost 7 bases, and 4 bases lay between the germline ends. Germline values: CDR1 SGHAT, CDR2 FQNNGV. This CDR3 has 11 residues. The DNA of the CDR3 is TGTGCCAGCAGCTTAGTTCTTGGCTACACCTTC. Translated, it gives CASSLVLGYTF.

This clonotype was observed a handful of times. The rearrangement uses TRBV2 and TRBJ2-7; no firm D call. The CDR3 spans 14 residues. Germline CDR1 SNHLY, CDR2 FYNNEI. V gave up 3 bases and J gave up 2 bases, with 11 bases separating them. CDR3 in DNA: TGTGCCAGCAGTGATTCCAACACCCCCTACGAGCAGTACTTC. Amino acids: CASSDSNTPYEQYF. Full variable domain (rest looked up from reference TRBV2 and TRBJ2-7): EPEVTQTPSHQVTQMGQEVILRCVPISNHLYFYWYRQILGQKVEFLVSFYNNEISEKSEIFDDQFSVERPDGSNFTLKIRSTKLEDSAMYFCASSDSNTPYEQYFGPGTRLTVT.

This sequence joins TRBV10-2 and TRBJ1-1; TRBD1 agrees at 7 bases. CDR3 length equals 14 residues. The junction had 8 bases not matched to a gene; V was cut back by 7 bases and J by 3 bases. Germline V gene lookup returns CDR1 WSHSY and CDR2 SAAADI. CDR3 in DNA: TGCGCCAGCATCACACAGGGGAGGGACACTGAAGCTTTCTTT. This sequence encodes CASITQGRDTEAFF.

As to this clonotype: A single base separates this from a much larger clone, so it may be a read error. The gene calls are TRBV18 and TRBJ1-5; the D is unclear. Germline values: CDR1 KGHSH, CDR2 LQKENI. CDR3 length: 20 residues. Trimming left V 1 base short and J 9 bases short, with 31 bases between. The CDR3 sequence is CASSPQALQPALGFFAPQHF. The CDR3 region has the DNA TGTGCCAGCTCACCACAAGCTCTACAGCCCGCTTTGGGTTTTTTCGCGCCCCAGCATTTT.

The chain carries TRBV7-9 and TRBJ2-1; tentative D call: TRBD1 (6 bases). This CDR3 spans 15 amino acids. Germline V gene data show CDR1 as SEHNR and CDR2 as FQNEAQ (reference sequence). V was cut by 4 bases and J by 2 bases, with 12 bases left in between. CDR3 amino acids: CASSSTGSPYNEQFF. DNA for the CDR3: TGTGCCAGCAGCTCCACAGGGTCCCCCTACAATGAGCAGTTCTTC.

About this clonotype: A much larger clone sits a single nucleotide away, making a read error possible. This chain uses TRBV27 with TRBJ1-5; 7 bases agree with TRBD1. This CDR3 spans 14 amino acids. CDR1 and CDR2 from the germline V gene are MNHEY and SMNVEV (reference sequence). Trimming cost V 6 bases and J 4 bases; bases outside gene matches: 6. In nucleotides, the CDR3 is TGTGCCAGCAGGTTACAGGGGTTAAATCAGCCCCAGCATTTT. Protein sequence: CASRLQGLNQPQHF.

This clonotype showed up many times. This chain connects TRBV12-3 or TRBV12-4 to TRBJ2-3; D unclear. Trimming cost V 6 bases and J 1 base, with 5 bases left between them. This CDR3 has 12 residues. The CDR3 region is CASRRRTDTQYF. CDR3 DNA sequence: TGTGCCAGCAGACGGCGCACAGATACGCAGTATTTT.

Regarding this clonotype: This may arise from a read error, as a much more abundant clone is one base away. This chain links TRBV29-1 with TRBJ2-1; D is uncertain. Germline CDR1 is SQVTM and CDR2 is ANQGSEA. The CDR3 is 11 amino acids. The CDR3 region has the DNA TGCTGCGTTGAATTACAGAATGAGCAGTTCTTC. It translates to CCVELQNEQFF.

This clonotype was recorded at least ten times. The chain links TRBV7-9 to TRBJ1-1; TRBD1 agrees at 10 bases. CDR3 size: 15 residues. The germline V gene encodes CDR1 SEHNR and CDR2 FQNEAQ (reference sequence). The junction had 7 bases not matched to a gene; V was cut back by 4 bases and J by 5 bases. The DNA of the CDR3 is TGTGCCAGCAGCTCCGGGACAGGGGAATGGACTGAAGCTTTCTTT. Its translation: CASSSGTGEWTEAFF.

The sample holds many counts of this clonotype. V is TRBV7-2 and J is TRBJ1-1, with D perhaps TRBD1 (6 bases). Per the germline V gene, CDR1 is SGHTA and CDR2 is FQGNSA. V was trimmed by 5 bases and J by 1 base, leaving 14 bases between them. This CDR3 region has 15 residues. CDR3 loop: CASSTPGGPNTEAFF. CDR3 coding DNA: TGTGCCAGCAGCACCCCCGGGGGCCCGAACACTGAAGCTTTCTTT.

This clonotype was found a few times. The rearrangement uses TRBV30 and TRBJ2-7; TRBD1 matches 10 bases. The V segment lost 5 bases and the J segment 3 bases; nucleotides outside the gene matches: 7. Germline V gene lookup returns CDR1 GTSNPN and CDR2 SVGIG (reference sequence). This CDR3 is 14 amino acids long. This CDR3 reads CAWCPGTGDYEQYF. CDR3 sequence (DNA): TGTGCCTGGTGCCCCGGGACAGGGGACTACGAGCAGTACTTC.

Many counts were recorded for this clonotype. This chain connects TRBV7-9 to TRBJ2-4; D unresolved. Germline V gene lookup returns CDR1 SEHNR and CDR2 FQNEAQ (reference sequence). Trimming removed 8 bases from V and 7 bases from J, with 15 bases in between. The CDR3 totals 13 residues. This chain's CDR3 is CASEDTLFNIQYF. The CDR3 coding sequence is TGTGCCAGCGAGGATACCCTTTTCAACATTCAGTACTTC.

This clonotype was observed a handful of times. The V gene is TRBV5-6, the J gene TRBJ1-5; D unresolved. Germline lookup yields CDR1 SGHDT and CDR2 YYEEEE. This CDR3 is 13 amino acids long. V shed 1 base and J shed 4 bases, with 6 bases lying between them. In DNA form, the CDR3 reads TGTGCCAGCAGCTTGTCCGGGAATCAGCCCCAGCATTTT. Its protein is CASSLSGNQPQHF.

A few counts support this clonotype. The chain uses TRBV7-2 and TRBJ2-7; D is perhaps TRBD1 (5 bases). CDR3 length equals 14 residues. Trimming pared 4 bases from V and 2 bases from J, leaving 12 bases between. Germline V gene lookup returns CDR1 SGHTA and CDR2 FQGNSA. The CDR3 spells CASSSQGATYEQYF. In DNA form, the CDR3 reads TGTGCCAGCAGCTCCCAGGGTGCCACCTACGAGCAGTACTTC.